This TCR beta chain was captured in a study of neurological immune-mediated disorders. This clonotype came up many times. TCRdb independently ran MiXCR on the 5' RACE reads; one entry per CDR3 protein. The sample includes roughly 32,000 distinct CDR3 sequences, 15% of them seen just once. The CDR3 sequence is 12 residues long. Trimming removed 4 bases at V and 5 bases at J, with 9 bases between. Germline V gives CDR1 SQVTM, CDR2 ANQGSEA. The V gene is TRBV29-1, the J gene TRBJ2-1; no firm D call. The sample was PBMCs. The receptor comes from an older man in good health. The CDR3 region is CSVVRYHNEQFF. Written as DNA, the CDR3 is TGCAGCGTTGTGCGTTATCACAATGAGCAGTTCTTC.